This T cell receptor beta chain appears in the sequencing data of a study of blood T cell repertoires in COVID-19. Participants, about 18 to 90 years old, spanned about 26 US areas. Germline lookup yields CDR1 KGHDR and CDR2 SFDVKD. This CDR3 contains 14 residues. Trimming removed 11 bases at V and 0 bases at J, with 14 bases between. Authors' data handling: From reference gene primer amplification, estimates of nucleated cell counts were derived. Here immunoSEQ multiplex PCR was the method, and the copy in TCRdb shows in-frame clones only, minus some. The V and J calls and clone size come from that table; D and trimming were worked out from the DNA. The profile shows about 100,000 clones, roughly 85% of them singletons.

V gene TRBV24-1 combines with J gene TRBJ2-3, with D tentatively TRBD1 (6 bases). Sequencing input: PBMCs or T cells enriched from blood (not recorded which). The source is a woman aged 50 to 60 who had recovered from COVID-19. CDR3 sequence reads: CASQGSRSTDTQYF. The DNA for the CDR3 is TGTGCCAGCCAGGGGAGCAGGAGCACAGATACGCAGTATTTT.